A selection of T cell receptor beta chains follows, all from one sample in a study of shared clonotypes between healthy human individuals. Repertoires were generated with immunoSEQ multiplex PCR, while TCRdb's copy carries only in-frame clones and drops some. The sample carries around 1,900,000 clones, 93% recorded once. The specimen was naive CD8+ T cells from PBMCs. The receptors were gathered from a young man in good health. Some clones in this sample may be carry-over from other donors' samples. The CDR3 runs from the conserved cysteine through the conserved F or W. The order of the fields is J gene, clone size, D gene, V gene, CDR3 protein, CDR3 DNA. The D gene is left open where the match is weak. Part of the rows lack a size; the others show once, few, many or a class for expanded clones.

>TRBJ1-1|.|.|TRBV7-3
CASSSYSTVMNTEAFF
TGTGCCAGCAGCTCCTACTCGACAGTGATGAACACTGAAGCTTTCTTT
>TRBJ2-7|.|.|TRBV11-2
CASSLDPTGTSYEQYF
TGTGCCAGCAGCTTAGATCCAACAGGGACGTCCTACGAGCAGTACTTC
>TRBJ2-7|.|.|TRBV12-5
CASGLMGPTGAGGYEQYF
TGTGCTAGTGGTTTGATGGGCCCGACAGGCGCCGGGGGCTACGAGCAGTACTTC
>TRBJ1-1|.|TRBD1|TRBV28
CASSTHPGTGSAFF
TGTGCCAGCAGTACACATCCCGGGACAGGCTCAGCTTTCTTT
>TRBJ1-1|.|.|TRBV27
CASSSRSGGAGRSDTEAFF
TGTGCCAGCAGCTCCCGGTCGGGGGGCGCGGGCCGCTCGGACACTGAAGCTTTCTTT
>TRBJ1-2|few|.|TRBV13
CASSSFTNYGYTF
TGTGCCAGCAGCTCCTTCACTAACTATGGCTACACCTTC
>TRBJ2-5|.|.|TRBV7-9
CASAAETPETQYF
TGTGCCAGCGCAGCGGAGACTCCAGAGACCCAGTACTTC
>TRBJ2-2|.|.|TRBV27
CASSPRRDTGELFF
TGTGCCAGCAGTCCCCGGCGGGACACCGGGGAGCTGTTTTTT
>TRBJ2-7|.|TRBD2|TRBV10-3
CAIRGTGGPKYEQYF
TGTGCCATCCGGGGAACGGGAGGGCCTAAGTACGAGCAGTACTTC
>TRBJ1-5|.|.|TRBV7-9
CASSPGRGNNQPQHF
TGTGCCAGCAGCCCCGGGAGGGGCAATAATCAGCCCCAGCATTTT
>TRBJ2-7|.|TRBD1|TRBV28
CASSWTGEFHEQYF
TGTGCCAGCAGTTGGACAGGGGAATTTCACGAGCAGTACTTC
>TRBJ1-4|.|.|TRBV2
CASIRTSGEKLFF
TGTGCCAGCATCAGGACGTCCGGTGAAAAACTGTTTTTT
>TRBJ2-7|.|.|TRBV6-1
CASEGVSYLEQYF
TGTGCCAGCGAGGGGGTTTCCTATCTCGAGCAGTACTTC
>TRBJ2-1|.|.|TRBV11-2
CASSLVGRVHEQFF
TGTGCCAGCAGCTTAGTGGGTAGGGTCCATGAGCAGTTCTTC
>TRBJ2-1|.|TRBD2|TRBV9
CASSVGLALRDNEQFF
TGTGCCAGCAGCGTGGGACTAGCGTTAAGGGACAATGAGCAGTTCTTC
>TRBJ2-2|.|.|TRBV6-4
CASSDGVEGSGELFF
TGTGCCAGCAGTGACGGGGTGGAGGGATCCGGGGAGCTGTTTTTT
>TRBJ2-7|.|TRBD1|TRBV7-9
CASSSEQPGQGLLAEQYF
TGTGCCAGCAGCTCCGAACAACCGGGACAGGGGTTATTGGCCGAGCAGTACTTC
>TRBJ2-1|.|TRBD2|TRBV2
CARLAGGIMDEQFF
TGTGCCAGGCTTGCGGGAGGGATCATGGATGAGCAGTTCTTC
>TRBJ1-2|.|.|TRBV19
CASSPKTGGSLYGYTF
TGTGCCAGTAGCCCTAAGACGGGTGGGAGCTTGTATGGCTACACCTTC
>TRBJ1-2|.|TRBD1|TRBV27
CASSSSRDRDYGYTF
TGTGCCAGCAGTTCTTCCCGGGACAGGGATTATGGCTACACCTTC
>TRBJ2-5|.|.|TRBV11-1
CASSSTSWGGAMQETQYF
TGTGCCAGCAGCTCCACCTCCTGGGGAGGTGCCATGCAAGAGACCCAGTACTTC
>TRBJ2-1|.|.|TRBV2
CASSRGSPNEQFF
TGTGCCAGCAGTCGGGGTAGCCCCAATGAGCAGTTCTTC
>TRBJ2-5|.|.|TRBV28
CASSSIITPWTQYF
TGTGCCAGCAGCTCAATCATAACCCCATGGACCCAGTACTTC
>TRBJ2-1|.|.|TRBV7-8
CASSLGGGSPYNEQFF
TGTGCCAGCAGCTTAGGAGGGGGGTCACCCTACAATGAGCAGTTCTTC
>TRBJ1-1|.|.|TRBV28
CASSSVWQNLNTEAFF
TGTGCCAGCAGTTCAGTATGGCAGAACTTGAACACTGAAGCTTTCTTT
>TRBJ1-1|.|TRBD1|TRBV27
CASSLGPGQGMNTEAFF
TGTGCCAGCAGCCTTGGACCGGGACAGGGGATGAACACTGAAGCTTTCTTT
>TRBJ1-1|.|.|TRBV27
CASKVGRNTEAFF
TGTGCCAGCAAAGTCGGACGGAACACTGAAGCTTTCTTT
>TRBJ2-7|.|TRBD2|TRBV4-3
CASSQDVASGSYYEQYF
TGCGCCAGCAGCCAAGACGTGGCTAGCGGGAGTTACTACGAGCAGTACTTC
>TRBJ1-1|.|.|TRBV27
CASSFTGDEAFF
TGTGCCAGCAGTTTTACGGGCGATGAAGCTTTCTTT
>TRBJ2-7|.|.|TRBV7-9
CASSSLAWEQYF
TGTGCCAGCAGCTCCTTGGCCTGGGAGCAGTACTTC
>TRBJ1-1|.|.|TRBV19
CASSIALGNTEAFF
TGTGCCAGTAGTATAGCCCTAGGGAACACTGAAGCTTTCTTT